The present entry profiles one T cell receptor (beta chain) with its context. The antigen is undetermined. This PCR relied on a set of 60 Vbeta primers and 13 Jbeta primers. Libraries were prepared by immunoSEQ multiplex PCR; TCRdb keeps only in-frame clonotypes and omits some of them. This sample carries 150,000 to 200,000 clones, around 80% of them seen once, and the ten largest clones take 14%. This entry belongs to a study of cytomegalovirus exposure and HLA in healthy donors. Notes on the study in general: Analyses of presence and absence presupposed an approximately uniform sequencing depth across donors. The study flagged some 170 TCR beta chains as cytomegalovirus-associated. A later analysis showed TCR association rates differing by HLA locus, peaking at DRB1 and lowest at HLA-C. Association of approximately 18,000 TCR beta sequences with HLA alleles was found at 0.05 false discovery rate in a later analysis.

Trimming removed 4 bases from V and 0 bases from J; junction bases left unmatched: 3. This CDR3 region has 15 residues. Germline CDR1 SNHLY, CDR2 FYNNEI. The clonotype comes from a woman aged 40-49 years in good health and CMV-seronegative. Material for sequencing was PBMCs. The chain joins TRBV2 to TRBJ2-3; 8 bases match TRBD2. The CDR3 nucleotides are TGTGCCAGCAGTGGGGGACTAGGTAGCACAGATACGCAGTATTTT. This gives the protein CASSGGLGSTDTQYF. The full variable domain, rest sourced from reference TRBV2 and TRBJ2-3, is EPEVTQTPSHQVTQMGQEVILRCVPISNHLYFYWYRQILGQKVEFLVSFYNNEISEKSEIFDDQFSVERPDGSNFTLKIRSTKLEDSAMYFCASSGGLGSTDTQYFGPGTRLTVL.